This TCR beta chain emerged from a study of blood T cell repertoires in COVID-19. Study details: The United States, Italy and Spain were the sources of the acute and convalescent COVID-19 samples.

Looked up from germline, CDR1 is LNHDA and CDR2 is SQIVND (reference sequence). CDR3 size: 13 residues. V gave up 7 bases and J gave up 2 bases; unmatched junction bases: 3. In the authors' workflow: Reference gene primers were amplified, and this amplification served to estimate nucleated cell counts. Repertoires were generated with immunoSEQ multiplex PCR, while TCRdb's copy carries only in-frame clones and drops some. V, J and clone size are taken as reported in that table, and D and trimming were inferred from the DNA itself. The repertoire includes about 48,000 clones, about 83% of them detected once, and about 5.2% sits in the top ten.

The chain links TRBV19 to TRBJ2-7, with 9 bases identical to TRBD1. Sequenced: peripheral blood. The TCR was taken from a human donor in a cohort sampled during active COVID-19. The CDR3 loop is CASKGQGTYEQYF. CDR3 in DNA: TGTGCCAGTAAGGGACAGGGAACCTACGAGCAGTACTTC.